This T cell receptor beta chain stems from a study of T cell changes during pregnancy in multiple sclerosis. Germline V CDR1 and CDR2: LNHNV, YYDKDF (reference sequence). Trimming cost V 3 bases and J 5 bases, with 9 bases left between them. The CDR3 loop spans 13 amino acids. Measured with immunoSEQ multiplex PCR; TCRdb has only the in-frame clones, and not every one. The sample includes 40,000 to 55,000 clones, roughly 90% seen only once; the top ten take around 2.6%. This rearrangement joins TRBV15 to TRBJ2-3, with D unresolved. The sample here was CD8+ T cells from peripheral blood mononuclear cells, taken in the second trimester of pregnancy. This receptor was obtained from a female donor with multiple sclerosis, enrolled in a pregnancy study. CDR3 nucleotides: TGTGCCACCAGCAGCCTTCGGTTAGATACGCAGTATTTT. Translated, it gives CATSSLRLDTQYF.